The 13 T cell receptor beta chains in this list originate from one sample, sequenced in a study of shared clonotypes between healthy human individuals. Measured with immunoSEQ multiplex PCR; TCRdb has only the in-frame clones, and not every one. Of about 2.4 million clones detected, about 92% appear once; the ten largest clones hold about 0.13%. Sequenced material: naive CD4+ T cells sorted from blood. Subset of the sample: CD45RA+ positively selected. The origin of the receptors is a man aged 18 to 29 in good health.

The rearrangement joins TRBV5-1 to TRBJ1-2; weak D call: TRBD1 (6 bases). The germline V gene encodes CDR1 SGHRS and CDR2 YFSETQ. The CDR3 contains 15 residues. Trimming pared 0 bases from V and 7 bases from J, leaving 16 bases between. CDR3 in amino acids: CASSLEGYARGGYTF. The CDR3 DNA follows: TGCGCCAGCAGCTTGGAAGGGTATGCCAGGGGTGGCTACACCTTC.

The rearrangement links TRBV4-2 to TRBJ1-4; D not certain. Germline V CDR1 and CDR2: LGHNA, YNFKEQ. The CDR3 runs to 16 residues. Trimming took off 1 base at V and 1 base at J, with 10 bases between the two ends. The CDR3 sequence: CASSQVRFETNEKLFF. The DNA of the CDR3 is TGTGCCAGCAGCCAAGTCCGGTTTGAAACTAATGAAAAACTGTTTTTT.

The rearrangement uses TRBV10-2 and TRBJ1-6; 11 nucleotides align to TRBD1. The CDR3 extends over 15 amino acids. V was pared by 3 bases and J by 9 bases, with 4 bases of the junction left unmatched. Per germline, CDR1 WSHSY and CDR2 SAAADI. CDR3 coding DNA: TGCGCCAGCAGTGATCCGGGACAGGGGGTTTCACCCCTCCACTTT. Residues: CASSDPGQGVSPLHF.

The genes are TRBV10-3 and TRBJ2-1, with TRBD2 matching over 10 bases. Germline CDR1 ENHRY, CDR2 SYGVKD. V trimming: 6 bases; J trimming: 0 bases; junction bases outside the gene matches: 5. This CDR3 spans 16 amino acids. The CDR3 bases are TGTGCCATCAGCTCGGCTAGCGGGGGCTCCTACAATGAGCAGTTCTTC. Translated, it gives CAISSASGGSYNEQFF.

The count of this clone is one. The chain combines TRBV10-3 with TRBJ2-5, with D unclear. Germline assignment: CDR1 ENHRY and CDR2 SYGVKD. CDR3 size: 13 residues. The germline V and J ends were trimmed by 9 bases and 4 bases, with 15 bases remaining between them. CDR3 DNA sequence: TGTGCCATAACTTCCGGCCCGGGAGAGACCCAGTACTTC. Protein sequence: CAITSGPGETQYF.

J is TRBJ2-3 and V is TRBV6-5; a weak D match, TRBD2 (5 bases). The CDR3 is made up of 14 amino acids. CDR1 is MNHEY and CDR2 is SVGAGI in the germline V gene. Trimming took 6 bases from V and 6 from J, leaving 16 bases between them. This CDR3 is CASSPPGVGDTQYF. The CDR3 DNA follows: TGTGCCAGCAGCCCCCCCGGGGTAGGCGATACGCAGTATTTT.

This clone was counted a single time. The J gene is TRBJ2-6, the V gene TRBV28; 7 nucleotides match TRBD1. The CDR3 runs 19 residues. V was clipped by 2 bases and J by 4 bases; unmatched bases: 14. Germline CDR1 MDHEN, CDR2 SYDVKM. This chain's CDR3 is CASSLAATGSLGGANVLTF. The CDR3 region has the DNA TGTGCCAGCAGTTTAGCCGCGACAGGGAGCTTGGGAGGGGCCAACGTCCTGACTTTC.

The chain uses TRBV14 and TRBJ1-2, with a possible D match to TRBD1 (5 bases). V lost 1 base and J lost 6, with 12 bases in between. There are 14 residues in the CDR3. Germline assignment: CDR1 SGHDN and CDR2 FVKESK. The CDR3 coding sequence is TGTGCCAGCAGCCAAGTAGGGGCGGGGGATGGCTACACCTTC. It is translated as CASSQVGAGDGYTF. The full variable domain, rest sourced from reference TRBV14 and TRBJ1-2, is EAGVTQFPSHSVIEKGQTVTLRCDPISGHDNLYWYRRVMGKEIKFLLHFVKESKQDESGMPNNRFLAERTGGTYSTLKVQPAELEDSGVYFCASSQVGAGDGYTFGSGTRLTVV.

The chain joins TRBV27 to TRBJ2-3; 14 nucleotides agree with TRBD2. CDR3 length: 16 amino acids. V lost 6 bases and J lost 4; bases outside the gene matches: 6. The germline V gene encodes CDR1 MNHEY and CDR2 SMNVEV (reference sequence). CDR3 coding DNA: TGTGCCAGCAGCCATGGGACTAGCGGGGGCTCAGATACGCAGTATTTT. This encodes CASSHGTSGGSDTQYF.

The chain carries TRBV5-4 and TRBJ1-2, with D uncertain. The CDR3 runs to 15 residues. V lost 4 bases to trimming and J lost 7 bases, with 20 bases between them. Germline V gene sequence: CDR1 SGHNT, CDR2 YYREEE (reference sequence). CDR3 sequence (DNA): TGTGCCAGCAGCCTCGCCGGGTCTGTGCCTGGTGGCTACACCTTC. This gives the protein CASSLAGSVPGGYTF.

The chain couples TRBV19 to TRBJ2-1, with 9 bases identical to TRBD1. Trimming removed 4 bases from V and 7 bases from J; junction bases left unmatched: 5. CDR1 is LNHDA, CDR2 SQIVND, per germline (reference sequence). CDR3 length: 14 amino acids. CDR3 sequence (DNA): TGTGCCAGTAGTAACCCCGGGACAGGGAATGAGCAGTTCTTC. Amino acids: CASSNPGTGNEQFF.

This clone was counted a single time. The V gene is TRBV7-2, the J gene TRBJ2-7; D possibly corresponds to TRBD2 (7 bases). Trimming took off 1 base at V and 5 bases at J, with 15 bases between the two ends. Germline-derived CDR1 and CDR2 are SGHTA and FQGNSA. This CDR3 is built from 15 residues. CDR3 nucleotides: TGTGCCAGCAGCTTAGGGTCCGGGGGGCCCGACGAGCAGTACTTC. Encoded protein: CASSLGSGGPDEQYF.

The chain recombines TRBV5-1 with TRBJ1-3; the D is unclear. The V end lost 1 base, the J end lost 7 bases, and 12 bases lay between the germline ends. The CDR3 is 14 amino acids. Germline loops: CDR1 SGHRS, CDR2 YFSETQ. The DNA of the CDR3 is TGCGCCAGCAGCTTGCAGCCGAGTGAGAACACCATATATTTT. It yields the protein CASSLQPSENTIYF.